The 8 T cell receptor beta chains presented below share a single source sample, sequenced in a study of T cell responses to AZD1222 COVID-19 vaccine. The assay was immunoSEQ multiplex PCR, and TCRdb's table has in-frame clones only and misses some. The table lists over 150,000 clones, about 91% of them singletons. The specimen was peripheral blood, collected 28 days after the second AZD1222 dose. These receptors all stem from an adult who received the AZD1222 COVID-19 vaccine.

The J gene is TRBJ1-5, the V gene TRBV5-1; 10 bases are shared with TRBD1. The CDR3 loop spans 15 amino acids. V dropped 0 bases and J dropped 7; count of bases not matched to a gene: 4. Looked up from germline, CDR1 is SGHRS and CDR2 is YFSETQ. CDR3 nucleotides: TGCGCCAGCAGCTTGGTGACAGGGGGCGGGCAGCCCCAGCATTTT. Its protein product is CASSLVTGGGQPQHF. Drawing the rest from reference TRBV5-1 and TRBJ1-5, the complete variable domain is KAGVTQTPRYLIKTRGQQVTLSCSPISGHRSVSWYQQTPGQGLQFLFEYFSETQRNKGNFPGRFSGRQFSNSRSEMNVSTLELGDSALYLCASSLVTGGGQPQHFGDGTRLSIL.

CDR3 coding DNA: TGTGCCAGCAGCCGACAGGGGCCCTTCTATAATTCACCCCTCCACTTT. This codes for CASSRQGPFYNSPLHF. The chain carries TRBV27 and TRBJ1-6; 8 bases line up with TRBD1. CDR1 MNHEY and CDR2 SMNVEV come from the germline V gene (reference sequence). Losses at the gene ends were 6 bases for V and 3 bases for J; bases not matched to a gene: 7. The CDR3 consists of 16 residues.

The chain employs TRBV3-1 (or the pseudogene TRBV3-2) and TRBJ1-2; D gene unclear. V lost 2 bases, J lost 7 bases, and 8 bases lay in between. CDR1 LGHDT and CDR2 YNNKEL come from the germline V gene (reference sequence). The CDR3 totals 12 residues. This CDR3 reads CASSQSWSGYTF. The CDR3 coding sequence is TGTGCCAGCAGCCAATCGTGGAGTGGCTACACCTTC.

The chain couples TRBV19 to TRBJ1-5; 7 bases match TRBD1. CDR3 length equals 18 residues. V was clipped by 11 bases and J by 0 bases; unmatched bases: 19. Germline assignment: CDR1 LNHDA and CDR2 SQIVND (reference sequence). This CDR3 reads CAGQGVVTLWYSNQPQHF. CDR3 coding DNA: TGTGCCGGCCAGGGGGTTGTTACCCTGTGGTATAGCAATCAGCCCCAGCATTTT.

The chain joins TRBV6-2 or TRBV6-3 to TRBJ2-2, with a weak D call TRBD2 (6 bases). The germline CDR1 and CDR2 sequences are MNHEY and SVGEGT. This CDR3 spans 17 amino acids. With 5 bases removed from V and 4 bases from J, the gap between germline ends came to 20 bases. CDR3 bases: TGTGCCAGCAGTAACCAATGGCGGGATTTGGCCACCGGGGAGCTGTTTTTT. Residues: CASSNQWRDLATGELFF.

The CDR3 region is CASSHPPGRGGQDTQYF. The CDR3 DNA reads as TGCGCCAGCAGCCACCCCCCAGGGCGGGGGGGCCAAGATACGCAGTATTTT. The chain carries TRBV4-1 and TRBJ2-3; 9 bases match TRBD2. CDR1 is MGHRA, CDR2 YSYEKL, per germline. This CDR3 is built from 17 residues. The junction had 12 bases not matched to a gene; V was cut back by 3 bases and J by 5 bases.

This rearrangement joins TRBV30 to TRBJ1-5, with a tentative D call TRBD1 (5 bases). Per germline, CDR1 GTSNPN and CDR2 SVGIG (reference sequence). V shed 3 bases and J shed 4 bases, with 10 bases lying between them. CDR3 length: 13 amino acids. Here the CDR3 DNA reads TGTGCCTGGAGCGCAGGGTGGAATCAGCCCCAGCATTTT. Translated: CAWSAGWNQPQHF.

This chain links TRBV28 with TRBJ2-2; 11 nucleotides agree with TRBD2. In germline, CDR1 is MDHEN, CDR2 SYDVKM. The CDR3 spans 14 residues. Trimming took 6 bases from V and 6 from J; bases not matched to a gene: 3. The CDR3 DNA reads TGTGCCAGCAGACTAGCGGGGGTGGCCGGGGAGCTGTTTTTT. This encodes CASRLAGVAGELFF.